This TCR beta chain was recorded in a study of T cells in Graves' hyperthyroidism and ophthalmopathy (dated by TCRdb to the late 2010s). Some background on the complete study: Peripheral blood samples were taken at the time of initial diagnosis, prior to any treatment. To identify distinguishing TCR V-J signatures, a discovery cohort of about 100 patients was used, comprising under 45 with Graves' ophthalmopathy and 55 to 65 with stable Graves' hyperthyroidism. Prospective prediction of ophthalmopathy was tested in an independent validation cohort consisting of about 20 hyperthyroidism patients and 17 patients who later progressed to ophthalmopathy. The 95 to 100 discovery patients were randomly divided into training and test sets at a 7:3 ratio. Thyroid tissue and blood T-cell repertoires from several Graves' hyperthyroidism patients were also compared in the study. After sampling, hyperthyroidism patients received methimazole starting at 30 mg daily, and ophthalmopathy patients received high-dose intravenous methylprednisolone. According to the paper, TCR Vbeta CDR3 sequencing was carried out on 135 peripheral blood samples, which came from under 50 ophthalmopathy, around 75 hyperthyroidism and roughly 17 progressor patients.

V drops 5 bases and J drops 2 bases, leaving 19 bases in between. The germline V gene gives CDR1 as MDHEN and CDR2 as SYDVKM. From the cysteine up to the phenylalanine, the CDR3 has a length of 16 residues. The retained sequence is limited to the CDR3, 48 bases, with the frame set at the first base. Remarks on this clonotype: It has no known antigen specificity. No qualities accompany the bases; no much larger clone lies one base away.

Moderately to severely active disease, a Clinical Activity Score of at least 3, a NOSPECS grade of at least 4, and a duration under 3 months were present in ophthalmopathy patients. Any patient with an uncontrolled infection, another autoimmune disease, pregnancy or lactation was excluded. Diagnoses were based on clinical symptoms, serum thyroxine and TRAb, thyroid ultrasound and orbital computed tomography. PBMCs were separated from roughly 9.3 ml of fresh peripheral blood using Ficoll-Paque density gradient centrifugation. Total RNA was extracted with Trizol reagent, and quality was checked on an Agilent 2100 Bioanalyzer. Amplification of TCR beta CDR3 regions was carried out from RNA transcripts. The TCR CDR3 was subjected to a first round of RT-PCR using the HTBI primer set and the Qiagen OneStep RT-PCR kit. The libraries were constructed in a second round of multiplex PCR and then size-selected and purified. Paired-end sequencing of the libraries was performed with 100 bp reads on an Illumina HiSeq2000. In the original analysis: SOAPnuke was used to process the raw data, removing reads that contained adapters or uncalled bases, had a mean Phred below 15, or lacked an exact match to the constant primer or identifier. High-quality paired reads were merged with COPE v1.2.5, and unique nucleotide sequences were defined as clonotypes. MiTCR v1.1 was used to align the clonotypes against IMGT TRBV, TRBD and TRBJ reference segments. The analysis was restricted to V-J combinations with a frequency above 0.0001, which together covered approximately 99% of the repertoires. The TCS score was defined as the ratio of F50 (clonal expansion) to E x V (chaos), calculated using BLOSUM62-based TCRdist between CDR3 peptides within each V-J. Welch's t-statistics and random forest reduced fewer than 600 V-J features to 13, which were used in a naive Bayes classifier (R e1071). Thyroid-blood repertoire similarity was quantified with the Morisita-Horn index. The public sequencing data were trimmed at Q25 with fastp and processed into clonotypes with MiXCR by TCRdb, which kept only in-frame beta chains. Entries that share a CDR3 protein sequence are merged under the most common genes and DNA. TCRdb's processing, not the authors', yielded these V and J calls. Across this sample there are 30,000 to 35,000 distinct CDR3 sequences, with around 52% seen only once. The ten top clones hold roughly 25% of the sample.

Broader findings and caveats from the paper: Most expanded thyroid clonotypes (frequency above 0.001) were also detected in blood, suggesting blood repertoires may reflect thyroid immune responses. A model built on a 13 V-J signature distinguished ophthalmopathy from stable hyperthyroidism, reaching about 88% sensitivity and 81% to 83% specificity in cross-validation and 80%/75% in testing. In validation, the model predicted progression to ophthalmopathy a median of approximately 6.3 months before onset, with roughly 70% sensitivity and about 75% specificity. No statistical method was used to fix the sample size in advance, and group allocation was not hidden from the investigators.

The V and J segments used are TRBV28 and TRBJ2-7; the D gene is unclear. The clonotype comes from a woman between 40 and 55 years old with Graves' ophthalmopathy. The sequenced sample consisted of blood. The CDR3: CASSPSSAGDAYEQYF. The DNA is as follows: TGTGCCAGCAGTCCTTCCTCGGCAGGTGATGCCTACGAGCAGTACTTC.